A single T cell receptor (beta chain) is shown here with its context. Its antigen is not yet known. Per-base qualities were not stored, and no clone one base away is much larger. The data originate from a study of CD8 T cells in ankylosing spondylitis (dated by TCRdb to the late 2010s). Looking at the study overall: The study profiled T cell receptor beta repertoires in healthy donors and ankylosing spondylitis patients to find disease-linked TCR variants. Peripheral blood samples were taken, and synovial fluid was additionally collected from ankylosing spondylitis patients. The full study cohort was made up of roughly 25 ankylosing spondylitis patients and about a hundred healthy donors.

These reads were obtained on an Illumina HiSeq 2500. TCR beta libraries were prepared by quantitative 5'-RACE with molecular barcodes. As for how the authors treated the data: To identify disease-linked TCR variants, a new computational method was used, one built on a probabilistic model of VDJ rearrangement. Clones were called with MiXCR by TCRdb after fastp trimmed the public reads at Q25, and only in-frame beta chains were retained. All rows with the same CDR3 protein become a single entry with the most common DNA and genes. These V and J calls derive from TCRdb rather than the authors' analysis. This sample comprises some 270,000 distinct CDR3 sequences, over 30% of them detected only once. Jointly, the top ten make up 4% to 5.5% of the sample. Findings and caveats that apply to the study as a whole: Blood from ankylosing spondylitis patients appeared to be characterized by a TCR beta motif made up of 8 or 9 highly homologous amino acid variants. The disease-linked clones had a CD8+ phenotype and were found at relatively low frequencies in peripheral blood. The disease-linked clones were reported to be significantly enriched in matched synovial fluid samples from ankylosing spondylitis patients. Some motif variants had previously been reported in the synovial fluid and blood of reactive arthritis patients, which suggests shared mechanisms of disease initiation.

From the germline V gene, CDR1 is MGHDK and CDR2 is SYGVNS. The CDR3 starts with the cysteine, ends with the phenylalanine, and has 15 residues. The retained sequence is limited to the CDR3, 45 bases, with the frame set at the first base. The junction shows trimming of 2 bases on V and 5 bases on J, plus 13 bases between the germline ends. The receptor's source is a male donor with ankylosing spondylitis or in good health (not recorded which). The rearranged chain carries TRBV25-1 and TRBJ2-1; TRBD1 is possibly the D segment (7 matching bases). Sequencing was performed on blood, either unsorted or a sorted T cell fraction (not recorded which). The CDR3 here reads CASSEGGQRDNEQFF. The nucleotide sequence is given as TGTGCCAGCAGTGAAGGGGGACAGCGGGACAATGAGCAGTTCTTC.